The rows below give T cell receptor beta chains drawn from one sample of a study of cytomegalovirus exposure and HLA in healthy donors. Sequencing was performed with immunoSEQ multiplex PCR; in TCRdb, only in-frame clones are kept and a portion is missing. The table lists fewer than 350,000 clones, roughly 89% of them singletons. Sequencing input: PBMCs. These receptors came from a woman younger than 30 in good health and CMV-seronegative. The CDR3 runs from the conserved cysteine through the conserved F or W. D genes are given only for firm matches. Rows may omit the clone size; those that give it use once, few, many or a size class.

TRBJ2-1 NA TRBV20-1 TRBD2 TGCAGTGCTAGAGTTACGGGGGGGCAGTTCTTC CSARVTGGQFF
TRBJ2-7 NA TRBV5-1 TRBD1 TGCGCCAGCAGGGCCGGGACAGTGAGCTACGAGCAGTACTTC CASRAGTVSYEQYF
TRBJ1-1 NA TRBV7-9 NA TGTTCCAGCAGCCGAAACCAGGGCGCTGAAGCTTTCTTT CSSSRNQGAEAFF
TRBJ2-5 NA TRBV11-2 NA TGTGCCAGCAGCTTAGATCCGGGTCCAGAGACCCAGTACTTC CASSLDPGPETQYF
TRBJ2-7 NA TRBV10-3 TRBD1 TGTGCCATCAGTGACCCCAACCCAGGGGACAGGGCCGGGGGGTACGAGCAGTACTTC CAISDPNPGDRAGGYEQYF
TRBJ1-5 NA TRBV9 TRBD1 TGTGCCAGCAGCGTACTTCTAAAGACGACAGGGACTCAGCCCCAGCATTTT CASSVLLKTTGTQPQHF
TRBJ2-3 NA TRBV2 NA TGTGCCGGCTCCACAGATACGCAGTATTTT CAGSTDTQYF
TRBJ2-5 once TRBV5-6 TRBD2 TGTGCCAGCAGCTTGGTGGGACGGGGGGACCGACAAGAGACCCAGTACTTC CASSLVGRGDRQETQYF
TRBJ1-2 NA TRBV2 NA TGTGCCAGCAGTGTTCAGGGGCTGGTCTATGGCTACACCTTC CASSVQGLVYGYTF
TRBJ2-5 NA TRBV18 NA TGTGCCAGCTCACCCCCTATCGGGACCCAGTACTTC CASSPPIGTQYF
TRBJ2-5 once TRBV29-1 TRBD2 TGCAGCGTCCTGACTAGCGGGGGAGAGACCCAGTACTTC CSVLTSGGETQYF
TRBJ1-6 NA TRBV5-1 NA TGCGCCAGCAGCTTGGGAGGACAAGTTAATTCACCCCTCCACTTT CASSLGGQVNSPLHF
TRBJ1-2 NA TRBV13 NA TGTGCCAGCAGCTCCGCTCGGACAGCTAACTATGGCTACACCTTC CASSSARTANYGYTF
TRBJ2-1 NA TRBV10-3 TRBD2 TGTGCCATCAGTGAGCCCGGGGGCGGGGGGGCCGGAGATGAGCAGTTCTTC CAISEPGGGGAGDEQFF
TRBJ2-3 NA TRBV4-2 TRBD1 TGTGCCAGCAGCCAAGAAGGGGGCAGACGACCTAGCACAGATACGCAGTATTTT CASSQEGGRRPSTDTQYF
TRBJ1-2 NA TRBV19 NA TGTGCCAGTAGTATTCAGATTTTAGCGGGCTACACCTTC CASSIQILAGYTF
TRBJ2-5 once TRBV2 TRBD2 TGTGCCAGCAGTGGGACTAGCGGGTACCAAGAGACCCAGTACTTC CASSGTSGYQETQYF
TRBJ2-6 NA TRBV29-1 TRBD1 TGCAGGGGACGGACAGGGGGTCACCTTGACTCTGGGGCCAACGTCCTGACTTTC CRGRTGGHLDSGANVLTF
TRBJ1-1 NA TRBV6-5 NA TGTGCCAGCAGTTACGGGCCAGCCTCTGAAGCTTTCTTT CASSYGPASEAFF
TRBJ2-1 once TRBV10-1 TRBD1 TGCGCCAGCAGTGAGTCCAGGGGGCTGGTCAATGAGCAGTTCTTC CASSESRGLVNEQFF
TRBJ1-1 NA TRBV19 NA TGTGCCAGTAGTATAGCCCCCCCTTCGGGGTGGAGCAAAGAAGCTTTCTTT CASSIAPPSGWSKEAFF
TRBJ1-1 once TRBV12-5 TRBD1 TGTGCTAGTGATGGGGACAGGGTGAGGTGGACTGAAGCTTTCTTT CASDGDRVRWTEAFF
TRBJ1-2 once TRBV2 NA TGTGCCAGCAGTGAAGGAGGGATAATAAGCTATGGCTACACCTTC CASSEGGIISYGYTF
TRBJ2-5 NA TRBV9 TRBD1 TGTGCCAGCAGCGCGGGACAGGGGGCAGAGGAGACCCAGTACTTC CASSAGQGAEETQYF
TRBJ1-3 NA TRBV30 NA TGTGCCTGGAGTGGAGGGTTGGGGAACACCATATATTTT CAWSGGLGNTIYF
TRBJ2-1 NA TRBV7-6 NA TGTGCCAGCAGCAGGGCAGGAGGATACAATGAGCAGTTCTTC CASSRAGGYNEQFF
TRBJ1-2 NA TRBV2 NA TGTGCCAGCAGTGACCCGACAGGCCTCTATGGCTACACCTTC CASSDPTGLYGYTF
TRBJ2-7 NA TRBV7-9 NA TGTGCCAGCAGCTTATTTTATTCGGGGGCGGGGGCCACCAACTACGAGCAGTACTTC CASSLFYSGAGATNYEQYF
TRBJ2-3 NA TRBV25-1 NA TGTGCCAGCAGTGAATGGAGGGTGGGCACAGATACGCAGTATTTT CASSEWRVGTDTQYF
TRBJ1-1 NA TRBV27 TRBD1 TGTGCCAGCAGAAACCTCCGGACAGGGTCGGTCACTGAAGCTTTCTTT CASRNLRTGSVTEAFF
TRBJ1-1 NA TRBV28 NA TGTGCCAGCAAACAAAACACTGAAGCTTTCTTT CASKQNTEAFF
TRBJ2-7 NA TRBV27 TRBD1 TGTGCCAGCAGTTTGAACAGGGGTTCCTACGAGCAGTACTTC CASSLNRGSYEQYF
TRBJ2-1 NA TRBV1 NA TGCACCAGCAGCCTACGGACAGGGACTGGCAATGAGCAGTTCTTC CTSSLRTGTGNEQFF
TRBJ1-2 once TRBV28 NA TGTGCCAGCAGTTTAGGGGGGGCAGTGATCTATGGCTACACCTTC CASSLGGAVIYGYTF
TRBJ1-5 once TRBV27 NA TGTGCCAGCAGTTTATTTCGAGGGTGGGGTCAGCCCCAGCATTTT CASSLFRGWGQPQHF
TRBJ1-6 few TRBV7-8 TRBD1 TGTGCCAGCGGGGGAAGGGACAGGGGGTATTCACCCCTCCACTTT CASGGRDRGYSPLHF
TRBJ1-2 NA TRBV10-3 NA TGTGCCATAGAGCCCTCCGGAGGAGATGGCTACACCTTC CAIEPSGGDGYTF
TRBJ1-5 NA TRBV2 NA TGTGCCAGCAGTGGCGGGGGTCATCAGCCCCAGCATTTT CASSGGGHQPQHF
TRBJ1-1 NA TRBV11-2 TRBD1 TGTGCCAGCAGGTCCACAGGGGGCTGGGTCACTGAAGCTTTCTTT CASRSTGGWVTEAFF
TRBJ1-2 NA TRBV25-1 TRBD1 TGTGCCAGCAGTGAATATGGCGGGGGACAGGGTAGAGGCTACACCTTC CASSEYGGGQGRGYTF